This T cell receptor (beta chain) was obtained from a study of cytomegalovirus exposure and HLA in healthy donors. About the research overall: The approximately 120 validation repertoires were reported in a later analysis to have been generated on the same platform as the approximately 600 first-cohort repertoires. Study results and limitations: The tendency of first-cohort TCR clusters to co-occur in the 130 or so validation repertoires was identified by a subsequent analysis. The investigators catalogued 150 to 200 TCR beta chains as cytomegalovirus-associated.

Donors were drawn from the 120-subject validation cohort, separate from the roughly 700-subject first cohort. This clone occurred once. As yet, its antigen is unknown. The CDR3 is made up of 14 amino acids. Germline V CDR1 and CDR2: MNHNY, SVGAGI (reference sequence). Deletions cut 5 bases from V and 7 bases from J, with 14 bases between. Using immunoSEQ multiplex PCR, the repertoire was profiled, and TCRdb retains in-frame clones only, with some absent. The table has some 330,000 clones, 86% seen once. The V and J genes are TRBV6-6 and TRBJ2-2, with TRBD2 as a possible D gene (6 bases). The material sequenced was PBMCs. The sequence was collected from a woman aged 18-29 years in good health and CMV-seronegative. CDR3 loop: CASSVRTNGGELFF. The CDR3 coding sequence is TGTGCCAGCAGTGTCCGGACTAACGGCGGGGAGCTGTTTTTT.